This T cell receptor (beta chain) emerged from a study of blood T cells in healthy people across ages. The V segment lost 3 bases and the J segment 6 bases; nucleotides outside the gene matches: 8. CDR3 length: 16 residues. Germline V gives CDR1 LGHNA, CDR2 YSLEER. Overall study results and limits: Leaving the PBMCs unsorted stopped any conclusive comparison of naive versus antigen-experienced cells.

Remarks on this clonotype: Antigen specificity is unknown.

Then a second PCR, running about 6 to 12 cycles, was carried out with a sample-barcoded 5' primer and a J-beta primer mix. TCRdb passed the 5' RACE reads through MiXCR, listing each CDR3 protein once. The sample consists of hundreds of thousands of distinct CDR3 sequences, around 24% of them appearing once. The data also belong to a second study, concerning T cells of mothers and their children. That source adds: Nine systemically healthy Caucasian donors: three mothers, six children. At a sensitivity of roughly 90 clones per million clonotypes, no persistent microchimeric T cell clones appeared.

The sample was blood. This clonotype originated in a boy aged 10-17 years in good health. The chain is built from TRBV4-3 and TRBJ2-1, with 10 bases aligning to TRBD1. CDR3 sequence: CASSQIDRGLGNEQFF. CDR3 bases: TGCGCCAGCAGCCAGATCGACAGGGGGCTGGGCAATGAGCAGTTCTTC.